One sample yielded the 29 T cell receptor beta chains listed below, sequenced in a study of technical replicates of blood from four donors. Some clones are missing from TCRdb's copy, which holds only in-frame ones; the method was immunoSEQ multiplex PCR. The table has tens of thousands of clones, roughly 90% seen once. The sequencing sample was made of PBMCs. The receptors were sampled from a human donor in good health. Some clones in this sample may be carry-over from other donors' samples.

This chain links TRBV4-2 with TRBJ2-4; TRBD2 is a possible D gene (6 bases). Germline assignment: CDR1 LGHNA and CDR2 YNFKEQ. Trimming shortened V by 1 base and J by 6 bases, and 16 bases separated the two germline ends. The CDR3 totals 16 residues. This chain's CDR3 is CASSQVGHGEANIQYF. DNA for the CDR3: TGTGCCAGCAGCCAAGTCGGTCATGGGGAGGCAAACATTCAGTACTTC.

In its sample, this clone was seen once. V gene TRBV5-1 combines with J gene TRBJ2-7; 9 nucleotides line up with TRBD1. The length of the CDR3 is 14 residues. CDR1 is SGHRS, CDR2 YFSETQ, per germline. V was clipped by 4 bases and J by 5 bases; unmatched bases: 7. CDR3 residues: CASSPGQGRHEQYF. The CDR3 DNA is TGCGCCAGCAGCCCGGGACAGGGTAGGCACGAGCAGTACTTC.

The chain employs TRBV4-1 and TRBJ1-2, with 7 positions matching TRBD1. Germline V gives CDR1 MGHRA, CDR2 YSYEKL. With V trimmed by 0 bases and J by 3 bases, 4 bases remained unmatched. This CDR3 is 15 amino acids long. The CDR3 sequence is CASSQDQGGDYGYTF. CDR3 nucleotide sequence: TGCGCCAGCAGCCAAGATCAGGGGGGCGACTATGGCTACACCTTC.

The chain employs TRBV5-1 and TRBJ2-2; 7 bases agree with TRBD1. The length of the CDR3 is 15 residues. The J segment lost 2 bases and the V segment lost 4 bases, leaving 5 bases of the junction unmatched. The germline CDR1 and CDR2 sequences are SGHRS and YFSETQ. CDR3 sequence: CASSEGQRNTGELFF. CDR3 DNA sequence: TGCGCCAGCAGCGAGGGACAGCGTAACACCGGGGAGCTGTTTTTT.

The chain carries TRBV5-4 and TRBJ2-3, with D maybe TRBD2 (6 bases). CDR1 is SGHNT, CDR2 YYREEE, per germline (reference sequence). V lost 5 bases to trimming and J lost 0 bases, with 13 bases between them. The CDR3 has 15 residues. The CDR3 spells CASRMGLRSTDTQYF. In DNA form, the CDR3 reads TGTGCCAGCAGAATGGGACTTCGAAGCACAGATACGCAGTATTTT.

This chain connects TRBV6-1 to TRBJ1-6, with D unresolved. CDR1 and CDR2 (germline): MNHNS, SASEGT. Between the trimmed V and J ends, which lost 2 bases and 8 bases, there was a span of 4 bases. CDR3 size: 12 residues. CDR3 residues: CASSELDSPLHF. The CDR3 DNA follows: TGTGCCAGCAGTGAATTAGATTCACCCCTCCACTTT.

The rearrangement uses TRBV4-2 and TRBJ1-3, with D unresolved. The V gene lost 0 bases and the J gene lost 1 base, with 10 bases spanning the gap. The CDR3 length is 16 residues. Germline V gives CDR1 LGHNA, CDR2 YNFKEQ. The CDR3 region is CASSQDSGGSGNTIYF. CDR3 in DNA: TGTGCCAGCAGCCAAGATAGTGGAGGGTCTGGAAACACCATATATTTT.

This clone was detected once. The chain combines TRBV7-6 with TRBJ2-3, with no clear D. The germline V and J ends were trimmed by 3 bases and 2 bases, with 15 bases remaining between them. This CDR3 is built from 16 residues. CDR1 and CDR2 (germline): SGHVS, FNYEAQ. The CDR3, as DNA: TGTGCCAGCAGCTTGTCTCAGGCAGATTACACAGATACGCAGTATTTT. Its protein product is CASSLSQADYTDTQYF.

This rearrangement joins TRBV7-6 to TRBJ2-7; 11 bases align to TRBD1. The germline V gene encodes CDR1 SGHVS and CDR2 FNYEAQ. This CDR3 spans 16 amino acids. Germline trimming cut 1 base from V and 5 bases from J; bases unmatched to any gene: 7. The CDR3 coding sequence is TGTGCCAGCAGCTTAGTCCCGGACAGGGGGCGGGACGAGCAGTACTTC. It codes for CASSLVPDRGRDEQYF.

V gene TRBV10-3 combines with J gene TRBJ2-1; 9 nucleotides match TRBD1. The J segment lost 6 bases and the V segment lost 7 bases, leaving 7 bases of the junction unmatched. The CDR3 totals 14 residues. Germline V CDR1 and CDR2: ENHRY, SYGVKD. The CDR3, as DNA: TGTGCCATCAAACCGGGACAGGGCCCCAATGAGCAGTTCTTC. Translating it yields CAIKPGQGPNEQFF.

This chain joins TRBV2 and TRBJ2-1; 11 bases are shared with TRBD1. V was pared by 5 bases and J by 7 bases, with 7 bases of the junction left unmatched. There are 15 residues in the CDR3. Germline V CDR1 and CDR2: SNHLY, FYNNEI. CDR3 protein: CASSLDRGRRNEQFF. The CDR3 DNA reads as TGTGCCAGCAGTCTGGACAGGGGGCGCCGGAATGAGCAGTTCTTC.

V gene TRBV6-5 combines with J gene TRBJ2-7; D unresolved. The CDR3 spans 16 residues. From germline, CDR1 is MNHEY and CDR2 SVGAGI. Trimming pared 2 bases from V and 4 bases from J, leaving 18 bases between. As DNA, the CDR3 is TGTGCCAGCAGTTACAGAAGCCCAAACGGGTGGTACGAGCAGTACTTC. Translated, it gives CASSYRSPNGWYEQYF.

The V call is TRBV2, the J call TRBJ1-5, with D possibly TRBD1 on 6 matching bases. The length of the CDR3 is 14 residues. With 5 bases removed from V and 0 bases from J, the gap between germline ends came to 8 bases. Germline V gene data show CDR1 as SNHLY and CDR2 as FYNNEI. The CDR3 protein is CASSQDSSNQPQHF. The CDR3, as DNA: TGTGCCAGCAGTCAGGACAGTAGCAATCAGCCCCAGCATTTT.

This chain links TRBV5-1 with TRBJ2-5; 7 bases are shared with TRBD2. CDR3 length: 15 amino acids. V shed 2 bases, J shed 2 bases, and the junction held 6 bases outside the gene matches. CDR1 and CDR2 from the germline V gene are SGHRS and YFSETQ. The CDR3 is CASSFWGGNQETQYF. In DNA form, the CDR3 reads TGCGCCAGCAGCTTTTGGGGGGGGAATCAAGAGACCCAGTACTTC.

The chain recombines TRBV27 with TRBJ1-5, with TRBD1 as a possible D gene (5 bases). V was cut by 2 bases and J by 2 bases, with 7 bases left in between. CDR1 is MNHEY, CDR2 SMNVEV, per germline (reference sequence). The CDR3 runs to 14 residues. The CDR3 region has the DNA TGTGCCAGCAGTTTACAGGGCGGCAATCAGCCCCAGCATTTT. It codes for CASSLQGGNQPQHF.

The gene calls are TRBV21-1 and TRBJ2-7; whether TRBD2, the table's D call, matches the DNA was not checked. TRBV21-1 is a pseudogene locus. There are 15 residues in the CDR3. The CDR3 sequence is CASSIVAGDPGEQYF. CDR3 bases: TGTGCCAGCAGCATTGTAGCGGGGGACCCGGGGGAGCAGTACTTC.

J is TRBJ2-3 and V is TRBV4-1, with D possibly TRBD2 on 7 matching bases. V lost 3 bases, J lost 1 base, and 11 bases lay in between. The CDR3 loop spans 15 amino acids. Germline lookup yields CDR1 MGHRA and CDR2 YSYEKL. For the CDR3, the DNA is TGCGCCAGCAGCCAGGGGGGGCCGGGCACAGATACGCAGTATTTT. Protein: CASSQGGPGTDTQYF.

The J gene is TRBJ2-3, the V gene TRBV7-9; 9 positions match TRBD2. The CDR3 totals 15 residues. Trimming removed 4 bases from V and 6 bases from J; junction bases left unmatched: 8. CDR1 and CDR2 from the germline V gene are SEHNR and FQNEAQ (reference sequence). The CDR3 region is CASSSGSGGWDTQYF. The CDR3 DNA is TGTGCCAGCAGCTCAGGGAGCGGGGGGTGGGATACGCAGTATTTT.

This clone showed up just once. The CDR3 here is CAISRTGGASTEAFF. CDR3 DNA: TGTGCCATCAGTAGGACAGGGGGCGCATCCACTGAAGCTTTCTTT. The chain employs TRBV10-3 and TRBJ1-1; the match to TRBD1 covers 11 bases. Germline V CDR1 and CDR2: ENHRY, SYGVKD. This CDR3 has 15 residues. The V segment lost 5 bases and the J segment 4 bases; nucleotides outside the gene matches: 6.

The table lists this clone with a few counts. The rearrangement uses TRBV7-2 and TRBJ2-7; the D gene is possibly TRBD1 (5 bases). Germline-derived CDR1 and CDR2 are SGHTA and FQGNSA. The CDR3 runs to 13 residues. V shed 7 bases and J shed 5 bases, with 15 bases lying between them. Here the CDR3 DNA reads TGTGCCAGCACCTCCTTACTCAGGGACGAGCAGTACTTC. Translation: CASTSLLRDEQYF.

The chain recombines TRBV5-5 with TRBJ1-4; D is unresolved. This CDR3 comprises 15 residues. From germline, CDR1 is SGHKS and CDR2 YYEKEE (reference sequence). V gave up 1 base and J gave up 0 bases, with 7 bases separating them. This chain's CDR3 is CASSLLGATNEKLFF. The CDR3 DNA sequence: TGTGCCAGCAGCTTGCTAGGAGCAACTAATGAAAAACTGTTTTTT.

This chain uses TRBV19 with TRBJ1-2, with D possibly matching TRBD1 (6 bases). Trimming took off 3 bases at V and 6 bases at J, with 20 bases between the two ends. Germline values: CDR1 LNHDA, CDR2 SQIVND (reference sequence). This CDR3 is built from 16 residues. DNA of the CDR3: TGTGCCAGTAGTATTCCCAACAGGGAAGCTATGGATGGCTACACCTTC. This sequence encodes CASSIPNREAMDGYTF.

V and J are TRBV10-3 and TRBJ1-1, with 9 bases that match TRBD1. This CDR3 comprises 16 residues. With V trimmed by 7 bases and J by 5 bases, 14 bases remained unmatched. Germline CDR1 is ENHRY and CDR2 is SYGVKD. The CDR3 DNA sequence: TGTGCCATCAATGCCCTACCGGGACAGGGTGGGACTGAAGCTTTCTTT. This encodes CAINALPGQGGTEAFF.

V is TRBV29-1 and J is TRBJ2-7, with TRBD1 matching 12 bases. The CDR3 extends over 14 amino acids. The V segment lost 0 bases and the J segment 6 bases; nucleotides outside the gene matches: 3. Germline values: CDR1 SQVTM, CDR2 ANQGSEA. The CDR3, as DNA: TGCAGCGTTGAAGAGGGACAGGGGGCAGCCGAGCAGTACTTC. This codes for CSVEEGQGAAEQYF.

The J gene is TRBJ1-1, the V gene TRBV5-5; D unresolved. From germline, CDR1 is SGHKS and CDR2 YYEKEE (reference sequence). The CDR3 contains 15 residues. V was pared by 4 bases and J by 4 bases, with 17 bases between. CDR3 residues: CASSAFPSPGTEAFF. The DNA of the CDR3 is TGTGCCAGCAGCGCATTCCCCTCGCCCGGCACTGAAGCTTTCTTT. Combining the CDR3 with reference TRBV5-5 and TRBJ1-1 gives the whole variable domain DAGVTQSPTHLIKTRGQQVTLRCSPISGHKSVSWYQQVLGQGPQFIFQYYEKEERGRGNFPDRFSARQFPNYSSELNVNALLLGDSALYLCASSAFPSPGTEAFFGQGTRLTVV.

The chain links TRBV11-2 to TRBJ2-1, with 14 positions matching TRBD2. The germline gives CDR1 SGHAT, CDR2 FQNNGV. V lost 5 bases and J lost 15; bases outside the gene matches: 9. This CDR3 has 14 residues. CDR3 loop: CASSTGLAGEGGFF. CDR3 nucleotides: TGTGCCAGCAGCACGGGACTAGCGGGAGAGGGGGGGTTCTTC.

The chain employs TRBV5-1 and TRBJ1-2; 9 bases line up with TRBD1. Germline V gene data show CDR1 as SGHRS and CDR2 as YFSETQ. J gave up 6 bases and V 4 bases, and 7 bases lay outside the gene matches. This CDR3 region has 14 residues. The DNA for the CDR3 is TGCGCCAGCAGCACAGGGGGCGTTGATAATGGCTACACCTTC. Residues: CASSTGGVDNGYTF.

CDR3 region: CASNVRGRASYEQYF. The CDR3, as DNA: TGTGCCAGCAACGTCCGCGGGAGGGCCTCCTACGAGCAGTACTTC. The chain couples TRBV13 to TRBJ2-7, with 9 bases aligning to TRBD2. Trimming took 7 bases from V and 0 from J; bases not matched to a gene: 7. CDR1 PRHDT and CDR2 FYEKMQ come from the germline V gene (reference sequence). The CDR3 runs to 15 residues. The variable domain in full, completed from reference TRBV13 and TRBJ2-7, reads AAGVIQSPRHLIKEKRETATLKCYPIPRHDTVYWYQQGPGQDPQFLISFYEKMQSDKGSIPDRFSAQQFSDYHSELNMSSLELGDSALYFCASNVRGRASYEQYFGPGTRLTVT.

The chain joins TRBV11-2 to TRBJ2-5, with 8 bases identical to TRBD2. The CDR3 is 16 residues long. Trimming cost V 4 bases and J 2 bases; bases outside gene matches: 9. Germline loops: CDR1 SGHAT, CDR2 FQNNGV. CDR3: CASSWMEGGGQETQYF. DNA for the CDR3: TGTGCCAGCAGCTGGATGGAGGGCGGGGGGCAAGAGACCCAGTACTTC.